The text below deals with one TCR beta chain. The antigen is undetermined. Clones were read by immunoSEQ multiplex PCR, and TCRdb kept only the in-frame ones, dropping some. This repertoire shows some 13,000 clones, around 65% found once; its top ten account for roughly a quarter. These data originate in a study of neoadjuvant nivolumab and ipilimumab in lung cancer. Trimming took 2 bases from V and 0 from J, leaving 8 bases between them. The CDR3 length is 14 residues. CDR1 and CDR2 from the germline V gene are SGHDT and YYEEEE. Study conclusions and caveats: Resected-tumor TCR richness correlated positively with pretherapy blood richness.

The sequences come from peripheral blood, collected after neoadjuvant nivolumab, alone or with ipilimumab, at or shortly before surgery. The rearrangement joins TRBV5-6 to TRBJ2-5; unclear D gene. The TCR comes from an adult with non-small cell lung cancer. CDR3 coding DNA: TGTGCCAGCAGCTTTGACACGTACCAAGAGACCCAGTACTTC. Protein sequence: CASSFDTYQETQYF.